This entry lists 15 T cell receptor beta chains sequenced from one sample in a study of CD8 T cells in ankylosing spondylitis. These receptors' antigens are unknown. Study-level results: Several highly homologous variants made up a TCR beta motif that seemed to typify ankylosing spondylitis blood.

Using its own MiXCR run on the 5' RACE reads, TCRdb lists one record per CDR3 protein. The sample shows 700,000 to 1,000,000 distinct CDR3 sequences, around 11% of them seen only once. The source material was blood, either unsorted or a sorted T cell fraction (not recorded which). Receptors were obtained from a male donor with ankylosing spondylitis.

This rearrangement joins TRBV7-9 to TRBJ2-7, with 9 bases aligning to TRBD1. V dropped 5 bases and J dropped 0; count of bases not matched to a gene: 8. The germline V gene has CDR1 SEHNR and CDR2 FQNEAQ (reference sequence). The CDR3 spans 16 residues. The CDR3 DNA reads TGTGCCAGCAGCCCGGACAGGGGAGACTACTCCTACGAGCAGTACTTC. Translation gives CASSPDRGDYSYEQYF.

In DNA, the CDR3 is TGTGCCAGCAGCTTAGAGGGGCGGTCTACCGGGGAGCTGTTTTTT. Translated: CASSLEGRSTGELFF. The rearrangement uses TRBV7-9 and TRBJ2-2; the D gene is possibly TRBD1 (5 bases). V was shortened by 1 base and J by 5 bases, with 11 bases between the two germline ends. The CDR3 contains 15 residues. Germline lookup yields CDR1 SEHNR and CDR2 FQNEAQ (reference sequence).

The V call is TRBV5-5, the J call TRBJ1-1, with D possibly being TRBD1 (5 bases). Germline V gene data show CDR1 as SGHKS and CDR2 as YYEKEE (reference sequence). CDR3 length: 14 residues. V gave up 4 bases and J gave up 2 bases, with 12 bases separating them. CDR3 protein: CASSPGGTNTEAFF. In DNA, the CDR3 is TGTGCCAGCAGCCCGGGGGGGACCAACACTGAAGCTTTCTTT.

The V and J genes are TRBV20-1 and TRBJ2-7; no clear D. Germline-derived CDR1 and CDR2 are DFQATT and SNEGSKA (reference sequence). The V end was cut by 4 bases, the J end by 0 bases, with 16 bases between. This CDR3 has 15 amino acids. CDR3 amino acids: CSAKGGPANSYEQYF. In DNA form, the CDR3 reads TGCAGTGCTAAGGGCGGACCCGCCAACTCCTACGAGCAGTACTTC.

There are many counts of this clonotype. DNA for the CDR3: TGTGCCAGCAGGGGACAGGGAAGGACTGAAGCTTTCTTT. Encoded protein: CASRGQGRTEAFF. This chain uses TRBV6-5 with TRBJ1-1; TRBD1 aligns across 9 bases. V gave up 6 bases and J gave up 5 bases; unmatched junction bases: 4. The CDR3 is 13 residues long. Germline lookup yields CDR1 MNHEY and CDR2 SVGAGI.

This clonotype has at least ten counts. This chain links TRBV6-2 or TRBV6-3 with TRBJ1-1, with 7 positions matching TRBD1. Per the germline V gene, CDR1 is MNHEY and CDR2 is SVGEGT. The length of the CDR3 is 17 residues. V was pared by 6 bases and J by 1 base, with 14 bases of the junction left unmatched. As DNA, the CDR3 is TGTGCCAGCAGAGGGGGCGCATTGCTCACGAAGAACACTGAAGCTTTCTTT. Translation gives CASRGGALLTKNTEAFF.

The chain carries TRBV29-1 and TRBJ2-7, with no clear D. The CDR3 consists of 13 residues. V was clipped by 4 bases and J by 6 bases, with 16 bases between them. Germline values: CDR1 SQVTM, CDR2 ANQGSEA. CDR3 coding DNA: TGCAGCGTTGGTCGGATACTGGGCGGCGAGCAGTACTTC. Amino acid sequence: CSVGRILGGEQYF.

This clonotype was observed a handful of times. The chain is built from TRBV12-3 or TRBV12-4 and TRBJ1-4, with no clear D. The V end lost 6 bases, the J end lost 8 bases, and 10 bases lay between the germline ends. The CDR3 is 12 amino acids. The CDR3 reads CASSPHGEKLFF. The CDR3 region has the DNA TGTGCCAGCAGCCCCCATGGAGAAAAACTGTTTTTT.

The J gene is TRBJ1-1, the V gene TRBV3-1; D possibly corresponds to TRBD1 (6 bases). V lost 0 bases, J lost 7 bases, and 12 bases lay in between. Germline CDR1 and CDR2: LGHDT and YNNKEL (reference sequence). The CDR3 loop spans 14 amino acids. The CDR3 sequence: CASSQDLQGLEAFF. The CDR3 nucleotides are TGTGCCAGCAGCCAAGATTTACAGGGACTTGAAGCTTTCTTT.

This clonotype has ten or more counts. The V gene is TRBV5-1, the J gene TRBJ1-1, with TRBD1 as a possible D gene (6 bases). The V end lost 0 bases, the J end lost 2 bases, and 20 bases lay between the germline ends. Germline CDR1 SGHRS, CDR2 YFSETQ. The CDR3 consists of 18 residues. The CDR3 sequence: CASSLEGGSFRRNTEAFF. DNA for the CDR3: TGCGCCAGCAGCTTGGAGGGGGGTTCATTTCGTAGAAACACTGAAGCTTTCTTT.

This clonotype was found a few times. The chain's CDR3 is CATSSRQGGEQYF. CDR3 DNA: TGTGCCACCAGCAGTAGACAGGGAGGTGAGCAGTACTTC. The chain employs TRBV15 and TRBJ2-7, with a weak D call TRBD1 (7 bases). Germline CDR1 LNHNV, CDR2 YYDKDF (reference sequence). The CDR3 extends over 13 amino acids. The V end lost 3 bases, the J end lost 7 bases, and 13 bases lay between the germline ends.

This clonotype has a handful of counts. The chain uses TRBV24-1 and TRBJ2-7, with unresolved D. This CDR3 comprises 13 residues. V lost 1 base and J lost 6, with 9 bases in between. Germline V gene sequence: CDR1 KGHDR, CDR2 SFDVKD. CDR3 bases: TGTGCCACCAGTGATTTCGGCCTTTCCGAGCAGTACTTC. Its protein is CATSDFGLSEQYF.

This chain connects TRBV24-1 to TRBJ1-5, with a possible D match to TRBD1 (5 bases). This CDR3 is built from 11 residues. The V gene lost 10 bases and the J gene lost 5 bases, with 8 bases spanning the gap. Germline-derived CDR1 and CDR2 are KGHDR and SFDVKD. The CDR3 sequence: CATGRDQPQHF. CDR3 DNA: TGTGCCACGGGGCGGGATCAGCCCCAGCATTTT.

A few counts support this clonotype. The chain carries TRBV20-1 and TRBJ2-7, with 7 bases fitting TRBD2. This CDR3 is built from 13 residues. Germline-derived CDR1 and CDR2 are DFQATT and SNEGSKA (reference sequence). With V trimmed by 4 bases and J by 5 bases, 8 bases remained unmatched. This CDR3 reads CSAKQRGIHEQYF. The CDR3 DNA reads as TGCAGTGCTAAACAGCGGGGAATCCACGAGCAGTACTTC.

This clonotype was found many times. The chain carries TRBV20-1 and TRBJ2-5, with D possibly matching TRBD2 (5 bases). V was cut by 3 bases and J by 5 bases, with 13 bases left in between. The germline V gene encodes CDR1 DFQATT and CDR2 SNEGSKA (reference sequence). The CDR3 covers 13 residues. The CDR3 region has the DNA TGCAGTGCTAGTCTACGGGGTCCGGAGACCCAGTACTTC. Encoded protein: CSASLRGPETQYF.